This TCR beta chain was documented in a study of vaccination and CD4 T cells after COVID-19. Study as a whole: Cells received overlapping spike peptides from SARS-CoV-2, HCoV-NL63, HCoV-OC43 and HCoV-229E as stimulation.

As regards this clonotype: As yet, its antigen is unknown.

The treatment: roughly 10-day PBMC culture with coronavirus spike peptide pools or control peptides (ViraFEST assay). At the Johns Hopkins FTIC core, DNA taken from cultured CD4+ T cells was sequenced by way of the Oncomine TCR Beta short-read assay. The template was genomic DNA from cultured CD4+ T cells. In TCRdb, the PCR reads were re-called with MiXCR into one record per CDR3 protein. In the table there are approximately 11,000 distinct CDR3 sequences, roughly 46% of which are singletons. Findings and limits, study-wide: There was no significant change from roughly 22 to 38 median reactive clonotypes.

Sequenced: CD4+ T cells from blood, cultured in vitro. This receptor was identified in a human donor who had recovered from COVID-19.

In nucleotides, the CDR3 is TGCAGCTGGGGGAGGGGGGCTAACTATGGCTACACCTTC. This codes for CSWGRGANYGYTF. The chain employs TRBV29-1 and TRBJ1-2; possibly TRBD1 for D (6 bases). This CDR3 has 13 residues. V was clipped by 8 bases and J by 0 bases, with 13 bases between them. CDR1 SQVTM and CDR2 ANQGSEA come from the germline V gene.